The 4 T cell receptor beta chains reported below all come from one sample, sequenced in a study of early stage breast cancer tumors. Assay: immunoSEQ multiplex PCR; the TCRdb copy retains only in-frame clones and omits some. The data contain 27,000 or so clones, about four fifths of them singletons. The sequenced sample was blood. The receptors derive from a person aged 50-59 years with breast cancer.

The V call is TRBV9, the J call TRBJ1-3, with D possibly being TRBD1 (5 bases). Germline lookup yields CDR1 SGDLS and CDR2 YYNGEE. V lost 5 bases and J lost 0, with 12 bases in between. CDR3 length: 15 amino acids. This CDR3 is CASRPGGISGNTIYF. The CDR3 coding sequence is TGTGCCAGCAGACCCGGGGGAATCTCTGGAAACACCATATATTTT.

This chain uses TRBV18 with TRBJ2-7; 8 bases line up with TRBD1. CDR3 size: 14 residues. V dropped 3 bases and J dropped 2; count of bases not matched to a gene: 3. Per germline, CDR1 KGHSH and CDR2 LQKENI. As DNA, the CDR3 is TGTGCCAGCTCACCTAACAGGGGGGCCTACGAGCAGTACTTC. Translating it yields CASSPNRGAYEQYF.

This chain joins TRBV2 and TRBJ1-1; D uncertain. V was cut by 3 bases and J by 10 bases, with 12 bases left in between. CDR1 SNHLY and CDR2 FYNNEI come from the germline V gene. CDR3 length equals 12 residues. Here the CDR3 reads CASSETHYGAFF. The CDR3 DNA sequence: TGTGCCAGCAGTGAGACGCACTATGGAGCTTTCTTT.

The chain has TRBV4-1 and TRBJ2-2; D ambiguous. The germline V and J ends were trimmed by 0 bases and 5 bases, with 1 base remaining between them. CDR3 length: 12 residues. The germline V gene encodes CDR1 MGHRA and CDR2 YSYEKL. CDR3 sequence: CASSQDTGELFF. In DNA form, the CDR3 reads TGCGCCAGCAGCCAAGATACCGGGGAGCTGTTTTTT.